Presented here are 17 T cell receptor beta chains from one specimen sequenced in a study of blood T cell repertoires in COVID-19. TCRdb's copy holds only in-frame clones and misses some; the assay was immunoSEQ multiplex PCR. The sample has fewer than 200,000 clones; around four fifths are singletons. The specimen was PBMCs or T cells enriched from blood (not recorded which). The receptors here all came from a man aged 45-65 years who had recovered from COVID-19.

The chain links TRBV7-2 to TRBJ1-2; D is possibly TRBD1 (6 bases). V lost 5 bases, J lost 5 bases, and 18 bases lay in between. The length of the CDR3 is 15 residues. CDR1 and CDR2 from the germline V gene are SGHTA and FQGNSA. The CDR3 bases are TGTGCCAGCAGCCCCCTACAGGGTGGAACTTATGGCTACACCTTC. It is translated as CASSPLQGGTYGYTF.

The V and J genes are TRBV7-9 and TRBJ2-1; TRBD2 aligns across 12 bases. V dropped 0 bases and J dropped 7; count of bases not matched to a gene: 1. Per germline, CDR1 SEHNR and CDR2 FQNEAQ (reference sequence). The CDR3 spans 15 residues. In DNA, the CDR3 is TGTGCCAGCAGCTTAGCGGGGACTAGCGGGAATGAGCAGTTCTTC. Its translation: CASSLAGTSGNEQFF.

This clone was counted between two and nine times. The J gene is TRBJ1-1, the V gene TRBV27; 7 bases line up with TRBD1. The CDR3 extends over 14 amino acids. After removal of 6 bases from V and 0 bases from J, the junction contained 4 bases not matched to a gene. CDR1 and CDR2 (germline): MNHEY, SMNVEV (reference sequence). This CDR3 reads CASRIQGVNTEAFF. DNA for the CDR3: TGTGCCAGCAGGATCCAGGGGGTGAACACTGAAGCTTTCTTT.

This chain joins TRBV6-5 and TRBJ1-2; TRBD1 matches at 9 bases. The CDR3 has 14 amino acids. V lost 6 bases to trimming and J lost 3 bases; unmatched junction nucleotides: 5. Germline V gene data show CDR1 as MNHEY and CDR2 as SVGAGI. CDR3 nucleotide sequence: TGTGCCAGCAGGGACAGGGGCTCCGACTATGGCTACACCTTC. Its protein product is CASRDRGSDYGYTF.

V usage is TRBV5-6 and J usage is TRBJ1-2; no clear D gene. The CDR3 has 15 amino acids. Germline V gives CDR1 SGHDT, CDR2 YYEEEE. V was shortened by 0 bases and J by 3 bases, with 12 bases between the two germline ends. CDR3 in amino acids: CASSLVVPDYYGYTF. The CDR3 region has the DNA TGTGCCAGCAGCTTGGTCGTTCCCGACTACTATGGCTACACCTTC.

The rearrangement joins TRBV5-6 to TRBJ1-6; D unclear. Germline V lookup: CDR1 SGHDT, CDR2 YYEEEE. V was clipped by 0 bases and J by 8 bases, with 12 bases between them. The CDR3 runs to 15 residues. DNA of the CDR3: TGTGCCAGCAGCTTGGTTCCGAACGGGGATTCACCCCTCCACTTT. Amino acids: CASSLVPNGDSPLHF. Combining the CDR3 with reference TRBV5-6 and TRBJ1-6 gives the whole variable domain DAGVTQSPTHLIKTRGQQVTLRCSPKSGHDTVSWYQQALGQGPQFIFQYYEEEERQRGNFPDRFSGHQFPNYSSELNVNALLLGDSALYLCASSLVPNGDSPLHFGNGTRLTVT.

The count of this clone is one. The V call is TRBV21-1, the J call TRBJ1-2. TRBV21-1 counts as a pseudogene. This CDR3 has 13 residues. The CDR3 sequence: CAKTLELLGGYTF. The CDR3 bases are TGTGCCAAAACCTTGGAGCTTTTGGGTGGCTACACCTTC.

This clone was counted once. The chain employs TRBV7-8 and TRBJ2-5; 11 nucleotides agree with TRBD2. The CDR3 loop spans 17 amino acids. Looked up from germline, CDR1 is SGHVS and CDR2 is FQNEAQ. The trim removed 1 base at V and 1 base at J, leaving 5 bases unmatched. CDR3 protein: CASSLGRLAGGQETQYF. CDR3 nucleotide sequence: TGTGCCAGCAGCTTAGGGCGTCTAGCGGGGGGCCAAGAGACCCAGTACTTC.

The CDR3 region has the DNA TGTGCCAGCAGCTTTGGACTAGACTCCTACGAGCAGTACTTC. Protein: CASSFGLDSYEQYF. This chain connects TRBV5-4 to TRBJ2-7, with 7 bases lining up with TRBD2. V lost 2 bases to trimming and J lost 0 bases; unmatched junction nucleotides: 2. Per the germline V gene, CDR1 is SGHNT and CDR2 is YYREEE (reference sequence). The CDR3 spans 14 residues. Complete variable domain (other parts from reference TRBV5-4 and TRBJ2-7): ETGVTQSPTHLIKTRGQQVTLRCSSQSGHNTVSWYQQALGQGPQFIFQYYREEENGRGNFPPRFSGLQFPNYSSELNVNALELDDSALYLCASSFGLDSYEQYFGPGTRLTVT.

The V gene is TRBV2, the J gene TRBJ1-4, with D possibly being TRBD1 (5 bases). CDR1 and CDR2 from the germline V gene are SNHLY and FYNNEI. The V gene lost 5 bases and the J gene lost 7 bases, with 17 bases spanning the gap. CDR3 size: 15 residues. The CDR3 here is CASSTSGLYGEKLFF. In DNA form, the CDR3 reads TGTGCCAGCAGTACATCAGGGCTTTATGGTGAAAAACTGTTTTTT.

The chain has TRBV14 and TRBJ1-4, with 7 bases aligning to TRBD1. The trim removed 4 bases at V and 8 bases at J, leaving 13 bases unmatched. Germline V gene lookup returns CDR1 SGHDN and CDR2 FVKESK. This CDR3 has 16 amino acids. The CDR3 loop reads CASSLQGGTALEKLFF. DNA of the CDR3: TGTGCCAGCAGCCTCCAAGGGGGGACAGCTCTAGAAAAACTGTTTTTT.

V and J are TRBV5-1 and TRBJ2-1, with D possibly TRBD1 on 6 matching bases. Trimming took 6 bases from V and 0 from J, leaving 13 bases between them. The CDR3 has 15 amino acids. The V gene's germline CDR1 is SGHRS and CDR2 YFSETQ. The CDR3 nucleotides read TGCGCCAGCACGCAACAGGGCAGCTCCTACAATGAGCAGTTCTTC. Protein product: CASTQQGSSYNEQFF.

As DNA, the CDR3 is TGTGCCAGCAGTTCCAGGGGCAATCAGCCCCAGCATTTT. Translating gives CASSSRGNQPQHF. This sequence joins TRBV6-5 and TRBJ1-5; possibly TRBD1 for D (5 bases). The V gene lost 4 bases and the J gene lost 2 bases, with 6 bases spanning the gap. This CDR3 has 13 residues. CDR1 and CDR2 from the germline V gene are MNHEY and SVGAGI.

This clone has a single count. The V gene is TRBV19, the J gene TRBJ2-7; D possibly corresponds to TRBD1 (5 bases). This CDR3 is 15 amino acids long. Deletions cut 6 bases from V and 3 bases from J, with 18 bases between. The germline gives CDR1 LNHDA, CDR2 SQIVND (reference sequence). CDR3 coding DNA: TGTGCCAGTAGCAGCGCCCTATTTCAGGGCTACGAGCAGTACTTC. It is translated as CASSSALFQGYEQYF.

This clone was seen a handful of times. The CDR3 sequence is CASSSGQGGYGYTF. CDR3 sequence (DNA): TGCGCCAGCAGCTCAGGACAGGGTGGCTATGGCTACACCTTC. The J gene is TRBJ1-2, the V gene TRBV5-1; 8 bases fit TRBD1. With 3 bases clipped from V and 4 bases from J, the junction kept 5 bases outside the gene matches. CDR3 length: 14 residues. Per the germline V gene, CDR1 is SGHRS and CDR2 is YFSETQ.

The J gene is TRBJ1-6, the V gene TRBV30, with 8 bases that match TRBD1. The CDR3 is 14 amino acids. V trimming: 3 bases; J trimming: 7 bases; junction bases outside the gene matches: 5. Germline V gives CDR1 GTSNPN, CDR2 SVGIG (reference sequence). The CDR3 sequence is CAWRLQGGNSPLHF. The CDR3 coding sequence is TGTGCCTGGAGGTTACAGGGGGGGAATTCACCCCTCCACTTT.

The V gene is TRBV3-1 (or the pseudogene TRBV3-2), the J gene TRBJ2-3, with TRBD1 as a possible D gene (7 bases). CDR1 is LGHDT, CDR2 YNNKEL, per germline (reference sequence). This CDR3 has 14 amino acids. Trimming took 4 bases from V and 8 from J, leaving 16 bases between them. For the CDR3, the DNA is TGTGCCAGCAGCCCGACCAACCAGGGGGGTACGCAGTATTTT. Translating gives CASSPTNQGGTQYF.